The source of this T cell receptor (beta chain) is a study of blood T cell repertoires in COVID-19. The length of the CDR3 is 16 residues. Germline-derived CDR1 and CDR2 are MNHEY and SMNVEV (reference sequence). The germline V and J ends were trimmed by 7 bases and 9 bases, with 22 bases remaining between them. TCRdb's table, derived via immunoSEQ multiplex PCR, lists solely in-frame clones and lacks some. The profile covers about 78,000 clones, with over 75% appearing a single time and roughly 0.8% taken by the ten largest. The source of this sequence is a woman over 75 with acute or convalescent COVID-19. The sequenced sample consisted of peripheral blood. The J gene is TRBJ1-6, the V gene TRBV27; D is uncertain. CDR3 loop: CASKSISQLRSSPLHF. The CDR3 bases are TGTGCCAGCAAGAGTATCTCCCAATTACGGTCTTCACCCCTCCACTTT.